One and the same sample provided the 6 T cell receptor beta chains below, sequenced in a study of cytomegalovirus exposure and HLA in healthy donors. Primers: 60 Vbeta forward and 13 Jbeta reverse. The data were produced by immunoSEQ multiplex PCR, yet TCRdb's version contains in-frame clones alone and is incomplete. The data contain approximately 45,000 clones, approximately 78% of them singletons. The sequenced sample was PBMCs. These receptors originate from a woman aged 25 to 39 in good health and CMV-seronegative.

This chain links TRBV5-1 with TRBJ2-1, with D tentatively TRBD1 (6 bases). Germline V lookup: CDR1 SGHRS, CDR2 YFSETQ. V was pared by 4 bases and J by 0 bases, with 11 bases between. This CDR3 is 15 amino acids long. CDR3 in amino acids: CASSRGGTSYNEQFF. The CDR3 nucleotides are TGCGCCAGCAGCCGAGGGGGTACCTCCTACAATGAGCAGTTCTTC. The full variable domain, its missing parts supplied by reference TRBV5-1 and TRBJ2-1, is KAGVTQTPRYLIKTRGQQVTLSCSPISGHRSVSWYQQTPGQGLQFLFEYFSETQRNKGNFPGRFSGRQFSNSRSEMNVSTLELGDSALYLCASSRGGTSYNEQFFGPGTRLTVL.

The CDR3 nucleotides read TGTGCCAGCAGTTTAATCTCGACAGGGTCGGGTGGCTACACCTTC. Translated, it gives CASSLISTGSGGYTF. The chain carries TRBV28 and TRBJ1-2; 7 bases line up with TRBD1. V was pared by 2 bases and J by 7 bases, with 10 bases of the junction left unmatched. The germline CDR1 and CDR2 sequences are MDHEN and SYDVKM. This CDR3 is built from 15 residues.

The chain combines TRBV28 with TRBJ1-4, with D possibly matching TRBD1 (5 bases). V was cut by 5 bases and J by 7 bases, with 17 bases left in between. CDR1 and CDR2 from the germline V gene are MDHEN and SYDVKM. This CDR3 comprises 15 residues. CDR3 region: CASSPTGGAGEKLFF. The CDR3 bases are TGTGCCAGCAGTCCGACGGGAGGGGCCGGTGAAAAACTGTTTTTT.

This rearrangement joins TRBV5-6 to TRBJ2-1; tentatively, D is TRBD1 (6 bases). The CDR3 length is 16 residues. Germline values: CDR1 SGHDT, CDR2 YYEEEE. Trimming left V 4 bases short and J 3 bases short, with 17 bases between. CDR3: CASSLLRWDNYNEQFF. The DNA of the CDR3 is TGTGCCAGCAGCCTCCTCCGATGGGACAACTACAATGAGCAGTTCTTC.

V usage is TRBV30 and J usage is TRBJ2-1, with D tentatively TRBD2 (6 bases). CDR1 is GTSNPN and CDR2 is SVGIG in the germline V gene (reference sequence). The CDR3 is made up of 14 amino acids. V lost 3 bases to trimming and J lost 4 bases, with 13 bases between them. In DNA form, the CDR3 reads TGTGCCTGGAGGGGTGGCGGGAATTACAATGAGCAGTTCTTC. Its protein product is CAWRGGGNYNEQFF.

This rearrangement joins TRBV7-2 to TRBJ2-1, with D possibly TRBD2 on 6 matching bases. This CDR3 region has 11 residues. CDR1 and CDR2 (germline): SGHTA, FQGNSA. The germline V and J ends were trimmed by 4 bases and 15 bases, with 13 bases remaining between them. As DNA, the CDR3 is TGTGCCAGCAGCTCGGGACTGGAGGGGTTCTTC. This gives the protein CASSSGLEGFF.